This T cell receptor (beta chain) came from a study of blood T cell repertoires in COVID-19. Background on the study: Researchers got acute and convalescent COVID-19 samples from the United States, Italy and Spain. T cells, B-cell-depleted T cells, or PBMCs supplied cDNA or gDNA.

Original processing notes: Researchers report that nucleated cell counts were estimated from reference gene primer amplification. This table comes from immunoSEQ multiplex PCR, and its TCRdb copy is limited to in-frame clones, with some not included. V and J calls and clone size are given by that table; D and trimming were obtained from the DNA. This sample carries about 200,000 clones, roughly 90% of them seen once, and the ten largest clones take 0.7% to 0.95%. In its sample, this clone was seen once. V gave up 7 bases and J gave up 2 bases; unmatched junction bases: 10. CDR1 and CDR2 (germline): MDHEN, SYDVKM. This CDR3 is built from 15 residues.

What was sequenced was peripheral blood. V usage is TRBV28 and J usage is TRBJ2-7; TRBD2 matches at 8 bases. The source of this sequence is a woman aged 70-85 years with acute or convalescent COVID-19. This chain's CDR3 is CASTTSGGATYEQYF. CDR3 sequence (DNA): TGTGCCAGCACTACCTCGGGAGGGGCGACCTACGAGCAGTACTTC. Full variable domain (rest looked up from reference TRBV28 and TRBJ2-7): DVKVTQSSRYLVKRTGEKVFLECVQDMDHENMFWYRQDPGLGLRLIYFSYDVKMKEKGDIPEGYSVSREKKERFSLILESASTNQTSMYLCASTTSGGATYEQYFGPGTRLTVT.